A selection of T cell receptor beta chains follows, all from one sample in a study of CXCR3-negative and CXCR3-positive naive CD8 T cells. Reanalyzing the 5' RACE reads, TCRdb keeps one entry per CDR3 protein, without DNA. The sample totals about 98,000 distinct CDR3 sequences. The sample comprised naive CXCR3+ CD8+ T cells from blood. These receptors originate from a human donor in good health. Some clones in this sample may be carry-over from other donors' samples. Both conserved end residues are part of each CDR3.

TRBV12-5	TRBJ1-5	CASGLGPHQPQHF
TRBV27	TRBJ2-7	CASRSGLGIYEQYF
TRBV5-5	TRBJ1-1	CASSGGTTEAFF
TRBV6-2/TRBV6-3	TRBJ2-5	CASSYSTGAAETQYF
TRBV6-2/TRBV6-3	TRBJ1-5	CASSYTQGYNQPQHF
TRBV7-6	TRBJ2-2	CASSSPDRDTGELFF
TRBV6-4	TRBJ2-2	CASSDSVGGNTGELFF
TRBV2	TRBJ2-1	CASTSTSQAYNEQFF
TRBV23-1	TRBJ1-2	CASRRDRDGYTF
TRBV28	TRBJ2-7	CASSTKKAGTDYEQYF
TRBV11-2	TRBJ2-1	CASSQERGTLHEQFF
TRBV20-1	TRBJ2-7	CSARDWGDYEQYF
TRBV7-9	TRBJ1-6	CASSLSEGDSPLHF
TRBV9	TRBJ2-4	CASSVAGGHRNIQYF
TRBV23-1	TRBJ1-5	CASSAASHTHQPQHF
TRBV5-4	TRBJ2-1	CASRDGNYNEQFF
TRBV10-3	TRBJ1-2	CAISESGIANYGYTF
TRBV6-4	TRBJ2-7	CASSDKRGGSSEQYF
TRBV5-1	TRBJ2-7	CASSLGTGMAYEQYF
TRBV5-6	TRBJ1-1	CASSLVGLQGRTEAFF
TRBV14	TRBJ1-2	CASSQRGQGIDGYTF
TRBV7-3	TRBJ1-1	CASSPGPGTAFF
TRBV15	TRBJ2-3	CATSGGQGPHTQYF
TRBV6-6	TRBJ1-5	CASSYSRQEDYSNQPQHF
TRBV9	TRBJ2-7	CASSVDPSYEQYF
TRBV7-6	TRBJ2-7	CASSQEGDISSYEQYF
TRBV7-9	TRBJ2-3	CASSPLGLDPGNTQYF
TRBV11-3	TRBJ2-2	CASSSTDREIGELFF
TRBV13	TRBJ2-5	CASISDVAGKETQYF
TRBV7-9	TRBJ2-5	CASSPSYIETQYF
TRBV5-1	TRBJ2-7	CASSLGDNYEQYF
TRBV7-2	TRBJ2-7	CASSPYRGPDCEQYF
TRBV6-1	TRBJ2-1	CASSEGRTVFPGQFF
TRBV7-9	TRBJ2-1	CASSQQTGTGFEQFF
TRBV7-6	TRBJ2-2	CASRYSTESNTGELFF
TRBV20-1	TRBJ2-1	CSARPWTSGGDRGEQFF
TRBV7-9	TRBJ1-1	CASNSLGGSTEAFF
TRBV7-3	TRBJ2-1	CASSLLLALQSEQFF
TRBV29-1	TRBJ2-7	CSHKQGHDYEQYF
TRBV7-2	TRBJ2-3	CASSLLVGTDTQYF
TRBV25-1	TRBJ2-7	CASSATSYEQYF